This entry concerns a single TCR beta chain. Its antigen remains undetermined. No base quality values were provided; no much bigger clone lies one nucleotide off. This record comes from a study of CD8 T cells in ankylosing spondylitis (TCRdb year 2017). Regarding the study in general: The study profiled T cell receptor beta repertoires in healthy donors and ankylosing spondylitis patients to find disease-linked TCR variants. Peripheral blood was sampled, and synovial fluid was additionally collected from ankylosing spondylitis patients. The whole study cohort included some 100 healthy donors and 25 or so ankylosing spondylitis patients.

From the cysteine through the phenylalanine, the CDR3 covers 14 amino acids. Just the 42-base CDR3 DNA is kept, in frame starting at base 1. V lost 5 bases and J lost 1 base; the stretch between them is 11 bases long. CDR1 and CDR2, looked up from the germline V gene, are SNHLY and FYNNEI. This sample was sequenced with an Illumina HiSeq 2500. Quantitative 5'-RACE with molecular barcodes was the method used to prepare the TCR beta libraries. The source study handled its data this way. A new computational method, built on a probabilistic model of VDJ rearrangement, was used to identify disease-linked TCR variants. Through fastp at Q25 and MiXCR, TCRdb rebuilt clones from the public reads, retaining in-frame beta chains. Rows are combined by CDR3 protein, so each entry shows the most common genes and DNA. The V and J calls, along with clone size, are taken from TCRdb and not from the paper's own processing. The sample table records roughly 700,000 distinct CDR3 sequences; 19% of these occur just once. The ten largest clones represent under 20% of the sample.

Paper-wide results and their limitations: In peripheral blood, the disease-linked clones were found at relatively low frequencies and had a CD8+ phenotype. Some TCR beta motif variants had previously been reported in synovial fluid and blood of reactive arthritis patients, which suggested common disease-initiation mechanisms. Significant enrichment of the disease-linked clones was reported in matched synovial fluid samples from ankylosing spondylitis patients. A TCR beta motif of about 8 highly homologous amino acid variants appeared characteristic of blood from ankylosing spondylitis patients.

The sequence came from a male donor with ankylosing spondylitis. Sequenced material: blood, either unsorted or a sorted T cell fraction (not recorded which). The chain links TRBV2 with TRBJ1-1; perhaps TRBD1 is the D gene, with 6 bases matching. The base sequence is TGTGCCAGCAGTATTTCAGGGGCGAACACTGAAGCTTTCTTT. It specifies CASSISGANTEAFF.